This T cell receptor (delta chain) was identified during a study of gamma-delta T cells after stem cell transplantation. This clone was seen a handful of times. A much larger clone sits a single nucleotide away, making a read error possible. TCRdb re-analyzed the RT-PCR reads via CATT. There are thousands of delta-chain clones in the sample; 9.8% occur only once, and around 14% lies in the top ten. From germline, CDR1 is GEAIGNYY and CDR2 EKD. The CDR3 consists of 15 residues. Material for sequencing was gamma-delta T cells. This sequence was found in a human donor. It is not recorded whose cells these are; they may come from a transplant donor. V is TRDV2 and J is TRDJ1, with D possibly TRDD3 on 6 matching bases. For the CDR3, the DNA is TGTGCCTGTGACACCGTTCAGGGGGACACCGGTAAACTCATCTTT. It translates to CACDTVQGDTGKLIF.